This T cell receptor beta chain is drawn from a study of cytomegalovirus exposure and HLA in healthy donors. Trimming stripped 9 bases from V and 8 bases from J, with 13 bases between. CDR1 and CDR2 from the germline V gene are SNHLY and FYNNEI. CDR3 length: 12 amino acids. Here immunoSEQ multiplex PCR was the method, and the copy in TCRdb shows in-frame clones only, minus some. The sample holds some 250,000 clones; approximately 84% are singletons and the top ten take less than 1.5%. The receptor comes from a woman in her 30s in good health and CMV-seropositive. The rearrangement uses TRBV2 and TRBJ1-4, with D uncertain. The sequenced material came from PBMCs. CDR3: CARRSEEEKLFF. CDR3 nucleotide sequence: TGTGCCAGGAGGTCCGAGGAAGAAAAACTGTTTTTT. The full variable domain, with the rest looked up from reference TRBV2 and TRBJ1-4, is EPEVTQTPSHQVTQMGQEVILRCVPISNHLYFYWYRQILGQKVEFLVSFYNNEISEKSEIFDDQFSVERPDGSNFTLKIRSTKLEDSAMYFCARRSEEEKLFFGSGTQLSVL.